The rows below give T cell receptor beta chains drawn from one sample of a study of T cells in Graves' hyperthyroidism and ophthalmopathy. TCRdb passed the multiplex PCR reads through MiXCR, listing each CDR3 protein once. The table includes roughly 500,000 distinct CDR3 sequences, about 15% detected once. The sample taken for sequencing was blood. These receptor sequences come from a woman under 40 with Graves' hyperthyroidism that later progressed to Graves' ophthalmopathy. CDR3s include the opening cysteine and the closing phenylalanine or tryptophan. Each record gives: J gene, V gene, CDR3 protein.

TRBJ2-3,TRBV2,CASSAGTSGSNPDTQYF
TRBJ1-3,TRBV3-1,CASSTSSAKNTIYF
TRBJ1-1,TRBV28,CASSLLQGVAEAFF
TRBJ1-4,TRBV30,CAWSFRDRRTEKLFF
TRBJ1-3,TRBV6-5,CASSYGSSGNTIYF
TRBJ1-1,TRBV20-1,CSADRATEAFF
TRBJ2-2,TRBV19,CASSILATSGRGIGELFF
TRBJ2-7,TRBV3-1,CASSQGGGNGQYF
TRBJ1-2,TRBV6-5,CASSYSYRGQRNGYTF
TRBJ1-2,TRBV20-1,CSAKDRGNYGYTF
TRBJ2-7,TRBV3-1,CASSLVGQAYEQYF
TRBJ2-1,TRBV25-1,CASSYSGYNEQFF
TRBJ2-7,TRBV6-1,CASSSPRGFSYEQYF
TRBJ2-3,TRBV29-1,CSVDPGGTGADTQYF
TRBJ1-1,TRBV5-1,CASSLEGFGNTEAFF
TRBJ2-3,TRBV6-5,CASSSPGLVADTQYF
TRBJ2-7,TRBV18,CASSPNRDSSYEQYF
TRBJ2-1,TRBV9,CASSVEGLGANEQFF
TRBJ2-3,TRBV7-9,CASSLVGDLATQYF
TRBJ1-3,TRBV4-2,CASSQGGQPAFGNTIYF
TRBJ2-7,TRBV7-2,CASSLALTYEQYF
TRBJ2-1,TRBV27,CASSSGLAGVLEQFF
TRBJ2-1,TRBV27,CATHSVGTEQFF
TRBJ2-2,TRBV30,CAWSVGQGAGELFF
TRBJ2-3,TRBV18,CASSPPVWNRAPDTQYF
TRBJ1-2,TRBV6-2/TRBV6-3,CASSQGQGDDYGYTF
TRBJ2-1,TRBV7-3,CASSPRGLAGGFEQFF
TRBJ1-2,TRBV5-1,CASSPPGSNYGHTF
TRBJ2-7,TRBV12-3/TRBV12-4,CASSLGGGQLTRNEQYF
TRBJ1-2,TRBV30,CAWSVYLKDGYTF
TRBJ2-5,TRBV6-1,CASSGLAGSMTQYF
TRBJ2-3,TRBV7-9,CASSKRGATDTQYF
TRBJ2-1,TRBV20-1,CSAKAGGIDEQFF
TRBJ1-6,TRBV6-1,CASTLMTGYNSPLHF
TRBJ1-2,TRBV11-2,CASSSRAGANYGYTF
TRBJ1-2,TRBV28,CASSLGATGTGPNYGYTF
TRBJ1-1,TRBV18,CASSPPQGAEAFF
TRBJ2-7,TRBV7-9,CASSTTPSGSSYEQYF
TRBJ1-4,TRBV30,CAWSVTGSNEKLFF
TRBJ2-7,TRBV10-3,CAISRLDEQYF
TRBJ2-1,TRBV30,CAWKLAGEGFF
TRBJ1-5,TRBV20-1,CSARVPTGSNQPQHF
TRBJ1-2,TRBV2,CASSESERAGGYTF